This T cell receptor beta chain was found in a study of T cells after somatic rescue of genetic block. Here immunoSEQ multiplex PCR was the method, and the copy in TCRdb shows in-frame clones only, minus some. The table includes around 70,000 clones, roughly 92% detected once. Germline values: CDR1 SNHLY, CDR2 FYNNEI. CDR3 length: 15 residues. V was clipped by 6 bases and J by 2 bases; unmatched bases: 4. Sequencing was carried out using peripheral blood mononuclear cells (PBMCs). This TCR came from a man in his forties. The chain uses TRBV2 and TRBJ1-5; 10 bases are shared with TRBD1. This chain's CDR3 is CASRGQGSRNQPQHF. The CDR3 nucleotides read TGTGCCAGCAGGGGACAGGGGAGTCGCAATCAGCCCCAGCATTTT. The full variable domain, with the rest looked up from reference TRBV2 and TRBJ1-5, is EPEVTQTPSHQVTQMGQEVILRCVPISNHLYFYWYRQILGQKVEFLVSFYNNEISEKSEIFDDQFSVERPDGSNFTLKIRSTKLEDSAMYFCASRGQGSRNQPQHFGDGTRLSIL.